This T cell receptor beta chain was identified during a study of blood T cell repertoires in COVID-19. Study summary: Italy, Spain and the United States were the sources of the convalescent and acute COVID-19 samples. T cells, B-cell-depleted T cells, or PBMCs supplied cDNA or gDNA.

In the original workflow: It was from reference gene primer amplification that nucleated cell counts were estimated. Produced via immunoSEQ multiplex PCR; TCRdb's table is partial and in-frame only. The DNA gave D and trimming, while V, J and clone size come from that table. The sample contains roughly 36,000 clones, roughly nine tenths of which appear only once. The length of the CDR3 is 13 residues. Trimming took 1 base from V and 9 from J, leaving 11 bases between them. The germline V gene encodes CDR1 SGHNT and CDR2 YENEEA. Sample: peripheral blood. The chain uses TRBV11-3 and TRBJ2-3; D perhaps matches TRBD1 (5 bases). The source of this sequence is a man aged 55-75 years with active or convalescent COVID-19. Here the CDR3 reads CASSLGGGQTQYF. The CDR3 DNA follows: TGTGCCAGCAGCTTAGGGGGCGGTCAAACGCAGTATTTT.